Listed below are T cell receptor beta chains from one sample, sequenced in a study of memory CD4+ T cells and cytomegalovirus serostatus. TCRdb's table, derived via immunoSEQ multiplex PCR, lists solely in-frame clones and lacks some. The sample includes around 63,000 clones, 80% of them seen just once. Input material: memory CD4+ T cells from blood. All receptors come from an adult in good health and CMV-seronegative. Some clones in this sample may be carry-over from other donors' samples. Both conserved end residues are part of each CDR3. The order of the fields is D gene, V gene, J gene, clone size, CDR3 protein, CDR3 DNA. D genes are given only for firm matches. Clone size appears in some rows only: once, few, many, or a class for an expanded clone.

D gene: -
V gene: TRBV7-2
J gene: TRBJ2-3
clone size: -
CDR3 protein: CASSSFLSTDTQYF
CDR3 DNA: TGTGCCAGCAGCTCCTTCCTTAGCACAGATACGCAGTATTTT

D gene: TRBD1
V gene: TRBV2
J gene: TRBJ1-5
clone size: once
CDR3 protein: CASSGGSRQPQHF
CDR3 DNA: TGTGCCAGCTCAGGGGGATCACGGCAGCCCCAGCATTTT

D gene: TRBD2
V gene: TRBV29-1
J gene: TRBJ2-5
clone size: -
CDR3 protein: CSVDLPSGETQYF
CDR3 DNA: TGCAGCGTTGACCTTCCTAGCGGAGAGACCCAGTACTTC

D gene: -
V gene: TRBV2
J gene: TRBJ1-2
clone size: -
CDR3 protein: CASSETQGQYGYTF
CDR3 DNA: TGTGCCAGCAGTGAGACCCAGGGGCAGTATGGCTACACCTTC

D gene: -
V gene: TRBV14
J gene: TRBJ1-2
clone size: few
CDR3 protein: CASSQDLGGRRGYTF
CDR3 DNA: TGTGCCAGCAGCCAAGATCTTGGGGGGCGGCGAGGCTACACCTTC

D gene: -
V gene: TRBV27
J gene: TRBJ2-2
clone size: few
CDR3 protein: CASSFERIPNTGELFF
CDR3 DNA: TGTGCCAGCAGTTTCGAGCGAATACCCAACACCGGGGAGCTGTTTTTT

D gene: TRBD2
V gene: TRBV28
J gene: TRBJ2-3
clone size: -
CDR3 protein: CASSSSSGTRTDTQYF
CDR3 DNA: TGTGCCAGCAGTTCGTCTAGCGGGACGCGCACAGATACGCAGTATTTT

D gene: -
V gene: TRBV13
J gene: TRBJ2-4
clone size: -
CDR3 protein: CASSSYSALAKNIQYF
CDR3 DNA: TGTGCCAGCAGTTCATATAGCGCCTTAGCCAAAAACATTCAGTACTTC

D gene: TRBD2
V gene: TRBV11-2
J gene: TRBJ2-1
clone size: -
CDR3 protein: CASSFRREERGSYNEQFF
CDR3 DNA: TGTGCCAGCAGCTTTAGACGGGAGGAGCGGGGCTCCTACAATGAGCAGTTCTTC

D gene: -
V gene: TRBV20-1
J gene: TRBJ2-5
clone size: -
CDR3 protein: CSARDKETQYF
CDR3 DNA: TGCAGTGCTAGAGATAAAGAGACCCAGTACTTC

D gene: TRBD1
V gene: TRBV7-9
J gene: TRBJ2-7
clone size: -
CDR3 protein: CASSLAGTGGAGRAYEQYF
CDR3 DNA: TGTGCCAGCAGCTTAGCCGGGACAGGGGGCGCGGGTAGGGCCTACGAGCAGTACTTC

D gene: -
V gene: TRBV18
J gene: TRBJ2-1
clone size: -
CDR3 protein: CASSTTGRGYNEQFF
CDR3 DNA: TGTGCCAGCTCAACGACAGGCAGGGGCTACAATGAGCAGTTCTTC

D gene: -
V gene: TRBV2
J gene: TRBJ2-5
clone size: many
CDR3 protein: CASSVQRDQETQYF
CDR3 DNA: TGTGCCAGCAGCGTACAGAGAGATCAAGAGACCCAGTACTTC

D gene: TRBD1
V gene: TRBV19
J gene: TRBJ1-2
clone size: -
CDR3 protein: CASSFGQGRGYGYTF
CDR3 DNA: TGTGCCAGTAGTTTCGGACAGGGGAGAGGGTATGGCTACACCTTC

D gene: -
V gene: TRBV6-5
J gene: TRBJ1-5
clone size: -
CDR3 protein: CASRGHPNQPQHF
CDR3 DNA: TGTGCCAGCAGGGGACACCCGAATCAGCCCCAGCATTTT

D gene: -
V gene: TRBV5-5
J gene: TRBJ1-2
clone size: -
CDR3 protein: CASSDPGQAGYTF
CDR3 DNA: TGTGCCAGCAGCGACCCGGGACAAGCTGGCTACACCTTC

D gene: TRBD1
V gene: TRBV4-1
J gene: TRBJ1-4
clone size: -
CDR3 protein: CASSPGGQGYEKLFF
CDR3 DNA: TGCGCCAGCAGCCCGGGGGGACAGGGCTACGAAAAACTGTTTTTT

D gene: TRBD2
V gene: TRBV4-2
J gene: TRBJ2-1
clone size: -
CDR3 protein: CASSPTPIAGGGKNEQFF
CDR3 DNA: TGTGCCAGCAGCCCGACACCAATAGCGGGTGGAGGTAAGAATGAGCAGTTCTTC

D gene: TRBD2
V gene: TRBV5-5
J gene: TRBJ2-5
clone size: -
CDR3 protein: CASTLPSGSVQYF
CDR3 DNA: TGTGCCAGCACCCTCCCTAGCGGGAGTGTCCAGTACTTC

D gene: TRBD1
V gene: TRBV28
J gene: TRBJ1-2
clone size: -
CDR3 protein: CASSSPRDRGGYTF
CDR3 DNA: TGTGCCAGCAGTTCCCCCCGGGACAGGGGAGGCTACACCTTC

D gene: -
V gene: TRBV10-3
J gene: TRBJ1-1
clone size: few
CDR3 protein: CAIRAAGIGTEAFF
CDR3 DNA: TGTGCCATCAGGGCGGCGGGGATTGGGACTGAAGCTTTCTTT

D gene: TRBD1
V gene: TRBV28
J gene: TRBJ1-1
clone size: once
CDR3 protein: CASRRTGGESEAFF
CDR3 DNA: TGTGCCAGCAGGCGGACAGGGGGCGAGTCGGAAGCTTTCTTT

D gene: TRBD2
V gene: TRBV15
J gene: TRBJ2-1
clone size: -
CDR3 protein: CATSGGSSYNEQFF
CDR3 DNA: TGTGCCACCAGTGGCGGGAGCTCCTACAATGAGCAGTTCTTC

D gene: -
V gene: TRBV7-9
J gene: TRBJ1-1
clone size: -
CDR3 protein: CASSHSRGREGTWNTEAFF
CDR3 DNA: TGTGCCAGCAGCCACAGTCGGGGCAGGGAGGGGACATGGAACACTGAAGCTTTCTTT

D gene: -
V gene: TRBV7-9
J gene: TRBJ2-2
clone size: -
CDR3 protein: CASSPRSVHTGELFF
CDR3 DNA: TGTGCCAGCAGCCCGCGATCTGTACACACCGGGGAGCTGTTTTTT

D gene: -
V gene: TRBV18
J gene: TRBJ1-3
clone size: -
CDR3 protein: CASSPPGAVRSGNTIYF
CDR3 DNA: TGTGCCAGCTCACCACCGGGGGCAGTCCGCTCTGGAAACACCATATATTTT

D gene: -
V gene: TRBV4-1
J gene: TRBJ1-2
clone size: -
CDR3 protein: CASSPPSGTWSYGYTF
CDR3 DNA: TGCGCCAGCAGCCCTCCTTCCGGGACCTGGAGCTATGGCTACACCTTC

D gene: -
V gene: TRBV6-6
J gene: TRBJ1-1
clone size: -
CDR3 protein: CASSYGFRDPEAFF
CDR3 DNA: TGTGCCAGCAGTTACGGATTCAGGGACCCTGAAGCTTTCTTT

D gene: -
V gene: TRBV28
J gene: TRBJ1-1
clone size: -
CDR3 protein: CASSSQDTTEAFF
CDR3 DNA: TGTGCCAGCAGTTCCCAGGACACCACTGAAGCTTTCTTT

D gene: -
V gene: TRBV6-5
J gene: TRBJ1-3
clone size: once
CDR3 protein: CASRTSGPGNTIYF
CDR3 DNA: TGTGCCAGCAGAACGTCGGGACCTGGAAACACCATATATTTT

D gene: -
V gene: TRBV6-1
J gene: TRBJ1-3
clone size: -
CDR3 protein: CASGLELGNTIYF
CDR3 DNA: TGTGCCAGCGGGCTGGAATTAGGAAACACCATATATTTT

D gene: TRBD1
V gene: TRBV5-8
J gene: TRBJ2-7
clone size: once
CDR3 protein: CASSFRGTYEQYF
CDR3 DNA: TGTGCCAGCAGCTTCAGGGGGACCTACGAGCAGTACTTC

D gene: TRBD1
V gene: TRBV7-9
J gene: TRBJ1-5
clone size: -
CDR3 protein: CASSRTGTGHNQPQHF
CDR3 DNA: TGTGCCAGCAGCCGCACCGGGACAGGGCACAATCAGCCCCAGCATTTT

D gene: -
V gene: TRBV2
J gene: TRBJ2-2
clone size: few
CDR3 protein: CASSAQRFSGELFF
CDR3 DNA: TGTGCCAGCAGTGCCCAGCGTTTCTCCGGGGAGCTGTTTTTT

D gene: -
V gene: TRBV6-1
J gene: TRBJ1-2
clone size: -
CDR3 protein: CASSEPRLSSYTF
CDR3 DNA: TGTGCCAGCAGTGAACCCCGCCTTAGTAGCTACACCTTC

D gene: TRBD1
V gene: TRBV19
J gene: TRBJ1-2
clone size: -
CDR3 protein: CASTQDRVTYGYTF
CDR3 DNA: TGTGCCAGTACCCAGGACAGGGTGACCTATGGCTACACCTTC

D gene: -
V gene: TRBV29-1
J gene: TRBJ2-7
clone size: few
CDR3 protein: CSVETPQGPDYEQYF
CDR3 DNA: TGCAGCGTTGAGACGCCCCAGGGGCCTGACTACGAGCAGTACTTC

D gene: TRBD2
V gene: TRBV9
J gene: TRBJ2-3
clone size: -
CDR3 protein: CASSLLSGGSDTQYF
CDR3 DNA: TGTGCCAGCAGCCTACTTAGCGGGGGCTCAGATACGCAGTATTTT

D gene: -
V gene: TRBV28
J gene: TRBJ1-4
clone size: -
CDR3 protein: CASYRNSATNEKLFF
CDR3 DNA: TGTGCCAGTTACAGGAATAGTGCAACTAATGAAAAACTGTTTTTT

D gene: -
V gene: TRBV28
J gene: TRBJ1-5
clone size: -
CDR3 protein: CASSLVALNQPQHF
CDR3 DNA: TGTGCCAGCAGTTTAGTGGCCCTCAATCAGCCCCAGCATTTT

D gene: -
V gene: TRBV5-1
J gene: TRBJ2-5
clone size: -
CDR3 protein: CASRAGWETQYF
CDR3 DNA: TGCGCCAGCAGGGCGGGCTGGGAGACCCAGTACTTC

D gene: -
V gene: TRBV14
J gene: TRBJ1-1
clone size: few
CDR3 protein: CASSRRVGHTEAFF
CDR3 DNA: TGTGCCAGCAGCCGACGGGTCGGGCACACTGAAGCTTTCTTT

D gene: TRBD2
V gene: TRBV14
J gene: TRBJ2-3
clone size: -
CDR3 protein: CASSQDRAGGGTDTQYF
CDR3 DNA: TGTGCCAGCAGCCAAGATCGTGCGGGGGGCGGCACAGATACGCAGTATTTT

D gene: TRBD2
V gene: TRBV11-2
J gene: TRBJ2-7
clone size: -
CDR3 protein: CASSLISGSSYEQYF
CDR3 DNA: TGTGCCAGCAGCTTAATCAGCGGGAGTTCCTACGAGCAGTACTTC

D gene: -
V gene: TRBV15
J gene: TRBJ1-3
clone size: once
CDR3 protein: CATNPEHSGNTIYF
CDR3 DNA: TGTGCCACCAACCCGGAGCACTCTGGAAACACCATATATTTT

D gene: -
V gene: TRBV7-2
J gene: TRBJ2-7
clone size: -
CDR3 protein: CASSTPGSGSYEQYF
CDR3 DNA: TGTGCCAGCAGCACCCCTGGGAGCGGGTCCTACGAGCAGTACTTC

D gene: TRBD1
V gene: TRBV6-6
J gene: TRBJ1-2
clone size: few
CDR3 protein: CASSLLQGTYGYTF
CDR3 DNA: TGTGCCAGCAGTCTTCTACAGGGGACCTATGGCTACACCTTC

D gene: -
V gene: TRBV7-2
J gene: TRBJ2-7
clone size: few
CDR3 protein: CASSPGRTARISYEQYF
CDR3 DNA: TGTGCCAGCAGCCCAGGACGGACAGCCCGGATCTCCTACGAGCAGTACTTC

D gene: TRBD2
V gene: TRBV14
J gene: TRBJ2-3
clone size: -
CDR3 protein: CASSRTSGDTQYF
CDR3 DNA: TGTGCCAGCAGTCGGACTAGCGGAGATACGCAGTATTTT